This TCR beta chain was documented in a study of cytomegalovirus exposure and HLA in healthy donors (dated by TCRdb to about 2017). Concerning the study at large: An earlier analysis of roughly 610 of the donors reported about 280 Gb of sequence data and 95 million to 140 million unique TCR beta sequences obtained from approximately 180 million T cells. About 280 gigabases of sequencing data and roughly 81 million unique TCR sequences made up an early release that covered nearly 650 HLA-typed donors. Among the approximately 400 genotyped donors, around 81% belonged to the genetic ancestry cluster associated with self-reported Caucasian donors. The aim of the study was to test whether cataloging public T cell receptors could identify signatures of past pathogen exposure. The study used immunosequencing to profile the T cell repertoires of 670 or so subjects and linked those repertoires to cytomegalovirus serostatus. Besides the first cohort of about 730 subjects, a separate validation cohort made up of 120 different subjects was used. High-throughput TCR immunosequencing, statistical association of individual TCRs with disease status, and machine learning were combined to predict cytomegalovirus infection status. To study patterns of TCR occurrence, a later analysis re-analyzed previously published TCR beta repertoires from more than 550 donors and added high-resolution HLA genotyping. Rather than drawing on any new phenotypic data, the later analysis identified candidate immune exposures from TCR beta sequences and the way those sequences occurred across donors. In an earlier analysis of about 590 of the donors, high-throughput TCR beta sequencing was used to judge whether each TCR beta V gene segment behaved as functional or pseudogenic. Donor age, sex, ethnicity and CMV serostatus were compiled alongside the repertoire data. In a later genetic analysis, genome-wide SNP genotypes for about 60% of the 666 donors were used, and that subset was treated as a discovery cohort. Every repertoire in the discovery cohort had been generated on one and the same sequencing platform. Both class I and class II loci were covered by HLA typing, at four-digit resolution. Typing coverage differed by locus: A, B, C, DRB1 and DQB1 were typed in roughly 629-630 donors, DQA1 in 522, DPA1 in 600 to 610, and DPB1 in 400 to 480. Four to six DR-DQ haplotypes were handled as single units for association and clustering, since linkage in the cohort was strong. On average, about 240,000 unique TCR beta nucleotide sequences were sequenced per donor among 398 genotyped donors of the cohort, with approximately 18% of those sequences being non-productive. Broad study findings and their caveats: In an earlier analysis of more than 450 of the donors, most TCR beta V segments were observed in productive rearrangements about 90% or about 30% of the time, broadly matching IMGT annotations. A later analysis found that TCR association rates varied across HLA loci, with DRB1 alleles showing the most associated TCRs and HLA-C alleles the fewest. In a later analysis, HLA-associated TCR beta chains showed more clonal expansion and lower generation probabilities than non-associated chains that were equally common. A later genetic analysis reported fewer N-insertions in productive TCRs among donors in an Asian-associated ancestry cluster than the approximately 670-donor mean. When HLA alleles, especially DR and DQ, strongly co-occurred, attributing TCR associations to individual alleles was difficult. A cluster of highly shared sequence variants was judged likely to be a technical artifact of the sequencing pipeline. Correlated functional status among segregating V segments might be attributable to linkage disequilibrium, but an unknown experimental factor could not be ruled out. Because the 87-base-pair reads could not distinguish some IMGT-functional V segments, including TRBV6-2 and TRBV6-3, those segments were excluded. Only TCR beta chains were sequenced in this cohort, and the absence of alpha or paired-chain data limited detectable features. The only immune exposure information available for the cohort was CMV serostatus. In vitro tests confirmed that a few of the cytomegalovirus-associated TCR beta chains recognize cytomegalovirus antigens. A later analysis found that most CMV-associated TCR beta chains appeared HLA-restricted, with HLA associations seemingly driven largely by CMV exposure. Across donors, most TCR sequences were observed very rarely, whereas some public TCRs were present in many individuals. A further reported finding was that TCR beta sequences accurately predicted the HLA-A and HLA-B alleles for most subjects in the first cohort. The study gave a list of more than 150 TCR beta chains associated with cytomegalovirus. Seventeen rarely observed V segments, including chromosome 9 orphons, were excluded from the earlier analysis of 550 to 700 of the donors because counts were too low. In a later analysis, several top co-occurrence clusters were reported to appear linked to parvovirus B19, influenza, CMV and Epstein-Barr virus. Cytomegalovirus status was reported to be diagnosed by the classifier with high specificity and sensitivity in both the original and validation cohorts. Specific HLA alleles were associated with roughly 16,000 TCR beta sequences at a false discovery rate of 0.05 in a later analysis. HLA typing was unavailable for some donors at each locus, so association tests used only the typed subset. A later genetic analysis associated a missense DCLRE1C variant with V-gene and J-gene trimming of TCR beta chains, and an independent cohort replicated the association. Roughly uniform sequencing depth across donors was assumed in presence/absence analyses, although this assumption may not hold. According to the authors, the approach could potentially be generalized to other disease states and immunological phenotypes.

The cohort consisted of 666 healthy bone marrow donors. At the time of sampling, every cohort member was nominally healthy, though immune exposures that went unrecorded were likely present. The donor tested CMV seropositive and was one of the 289 seropositive cohort members. A peripheral blood sample was provided by each donor, and peripheral blood mononuclear cells were used for TCR beta sequencing. The Qiagen DNeasy Blood Extraction Kit was used to extract genomic DNA from the blood cell samples. The CDR3 goes from the cysteine to the phenylalanine over 17 residues. Only the CDR3 portion is preserved as DNA: 51 bases, with reading frame beginning at the first base. As regards this clone: Its cognate antigen has yet to be identified. Base qualities are not provided; no much larger clone lies one nucleotide away.

Libraries were made using the immunoSEQ multiplex PCR assay. For the multiplex PCR, a mixture combining 60 forward primers for TCR Vbeta segments and 13 reverse primers for TCR Jbeta segments was used. A multiplex PCR assay on genomic DNA amplified the CDR3 region of rearranged TCR beta genes. The Illumina HiSeq System was used to sequence the amplified TCR beta libraries as 87-base-pair reads. The paper's processing steps were these. A later analysis counted 75 million to 100 million unique TCR beta chains across the 550 to 800 repertoires, and roughly 11 million of these chains were shared by at least two donors. A nearest-neighbor algorithm error-corrected the raw reads and collapsed the reads into unique sequences, merging closely related sequences to remove PCR and sequencing errors. CDR3 sequences were aligned to IMGT reference sequences to assign V, D and J gene segments. For a sequence to be retained, at least a six-nucleotide match to both a V gene segment and a J gene segment was required. Rearrangements were called productive when the CDR3 lacked stop codons and stayed in frame with V and J; all others were non-productive. CDR3 was defined according to IMGT convention as the region running from the second conserved V-encoded cysteine to the conserved J-encoded phenylalanine. Sequences without an unambiguous match to a single V gene segment were excluded from the earlier analysis of several hundred of the donors. In an earlier analysis of almost 600 of the donors, a V segment was called functional when productive rearrangements were above 56.7%, and segregating when the standard deviation between donors exceeded 5%. To diagnose cytomegalovirus status from the catalog of TCR beta chain sequences, a statistical classification framework was built. V and J gene assignment, in a later analysis, came from comparing TCR nucleotide sequences with IMGT/GENE-DB human TR gene sequences. In a later analysis, CDR3 sequences and most-parsimonious VDJ recombination scenarios were assigned using the TCRdist pipeline. In a later analysis, each TCR beta chain was defined by its CDR3 amino acid sequence together with its V-gene family, and reads without a unique V-gene family were excluded. To address suspected cross-contamination and a sequencing artifact, a later analysis removed under 600 highly shared, low-generation-probability nucleotide sequences. For each public chain, a later analysis derived a clonal expansion index from normalized ranks of inferred template counts within each repertoire. In a later analysis, generation probabilities were computed with a VDJ recombination model fitted to out-of-frame rearrangements, and the resulting probabilities were checked against IGoR. A later analysis scored TCR-TCR, TCR-HLA and TCR-CMV co-occurrence with hypergeometric tests, applying a repertoire-size bias correction to TCR pairs. A later analysis estimated false discovery rates by permuting HLA or CMV assignments 20 times. A later analysis grouped co-occurring TCRs with DBSCAN, adding TCRdist sequence similarity when clustering within HLA-allele-positive subsets. Repertoires with fewer than 30,000 or more than 120,000 public chains were left out of co-occurrence clustering, as were a handful of repertoires with anomalous nucleotide sharing. Drawn from immuneACCESS, this table holds only the in-frame rearrangements with V and J called that TCRdb kept. Clones are partly lost; checked studies trace under half to an unresolved V gene and leave the rest unexplained. V, J and clone size reflect that table, while D and trimming were determined from the DNA. Present in this sample are more than 150,000 clones, about 77% of which were seen just once. The ten largest clonotypes hold roughly 2.5% of the sample.

This clonotype originated in a woman in her twenties or thirties in good health and CMV-seropositive. Sequenced material: PBMCs. This receptor chain uses TRBV12-2 and TRBJ2-3; the DNA was not used to check the table's D call, TRBD2. TRBV12-2 corresponds to a pseudogene. The CDR3 region reads CASRLACPSGVTDTQYF. The nucleotides read TGTGCAAGTCGCTTAGCGTGTCCTAGCGGGGTAACAGATACGCAGTATTTT.